Reported below is one T cell receptor (beta chain). Its antigen is not identified. Authors' analysis steps: From approximately 20,000 to 700,000 TCRs were found per sample, with a median of about 96,000. TCRdb analysed the RACE reads with MiXCR anew, one entry per CDR3 protein. It is TCRdb's table, rather than the study itself, that gives the V and J calls and clone size. The data show 150,000 or so distinct CDR3 sequences, with roughly 15% seen just once and 1.7% held by the top ten. The data stem from a study of human T cells and chemical hapten exposure. Overall study: Patch tests put 0.01% DPC on the upper back, and the results were checked at 6 days.

General study results and limits: Controls formed significantly fewer large CDR3 similarity clusters than expanded TCRs did.

Time point specified: patch test 1, 2 weeks after DPC sensitization. Described treatment: therapeutic diphenylcyclopropenone sensitization with weekly scalp DPC. Trimming removed 6 bases from V and 6 bases from J; junction bases left unmatched: 9. The CDR3 totals 15 residues. This chain joins TRBV12-3 or TRBV12-4 and TRBJ1-5; 9 nucleotides agree with TRBD1. Sequencing was performed on whole blood, taken in connection with sensitization to the hapten diphenylcyclopropenone (DPC). This receptor was obtained from a woman in her 30s with alopecia areata. Some clones in this sample may be carry-over from other donors' samples. The CDR3 reads CASRPRTGETQPQHF. The CDR3, as DNA: TGTGCCAGCAGGCCCAGGACAGGGGAGACTCAGCCCCAGCATTTT.